This T cell receptor (beta chain) appears in the sequencing data of a study of cytomegalovirus exposure and HLA in healthy donors. This clone appeared a few times. Trimming took off 3 bases at V and 6 bases at J, with 15 bases between the two ends. The CDR3 is 14 residues long. Germline lookup yields CDR1 MGHDK and CDR2 SYGVNS. Primers: 60 Vbeta forward and 13 Jbeta reverse. Here immunoSEQ multiplex PCR was the method, and the copy in TCRdb shows in-frame clones only, minus some. The repertoire holds 150,000 to 200,000 clones, with approximately 84% as singletons. The chain joins TRBV25-1 to TRBJ2-7; D is possibly TRBD2 (6 bases). The clonotype was recovered from a woman aged 25 to 39 in good health and CMV-seropositive. Material: PBMCs. This CDR3 is CASSDPGEIFEQYF. CDR3 DNA: TGTGCCAGCAGTGACCCGGGGGAAATTTTCGAGCAGTACTTC.